These T cell receptor beta chains were read from a single sample in a study of T cell responses to AZD1222 COVID-19 vaccine. The protocol was immunoSEQ multiplex PCR, while the TCRdb copy is restricted to in-frame clones and leaves out a portion. The data show 65,000 to 95,000 clones, approximately 83% seen once. Specimen: peripheral blood, collected 28 days after the second AZD1222 dose. These receptors came from an adult who received the AZD1222 COVID-19 vaccine. The CDR3 runs from the conserved cysteine through the conserved F or W. D genes are given only for firm matches. Some rows mark clone size as missing; the rest say once, few, many or name a class of expanded clone.

V gene	J gene	clone size	D gene	CDR3 DNA	CDR3 protein
TRBV14	TRBJ2-1	-	TRBD1	TGTGCCAGCAGCCAAGCGAGGACAGGGGAGCAGTTCTTC	CASSQARTGEQFF
TRBV12-3/TRBV12-4	TRBJ1-1	once	-	TGTGCCAGCAGCCCCACAGAGAACACTGAAGCTTTCTTT	CASSPTENTEAFF
TRBV6-6	TRBJ1-1	-	TRBD1	TGTGCCAGCAGTCTTTATTGGGACAGGGAAGCTTTCTTT	CASSLYWDREAFF
TRBV4-1	TRBJ1-1	-	-	TGCGCCAGCAGCCAAGATGGTTACCGGGACTCTGAAGCTTTCTTT	CASSQDGYRDSEAFF
TRBV6-5	TRBJ1-2	-	TRBD1	TGTGCCAGTCGGACAGGTGATGTCTATGGCTACACCTTC	CASRTGDVYGYTF
TRBV5-1	TRBJ2-1	-	TRBD2	TGCGCCAGCAGCTCAGAGCGGGGGGCTATCCTTAGCTCCTACAATGAGCAGTTCTTC	CASSSERGAILSSYNEQFF
TRBV5-1	TRBJ2-7	once	TRBD2	TGCGCCAGCAGATTTAGCGGGGGGACCTCCTACGAGCAGTACTTC	CASRFSGGTSYEQYF
TRBV4-2	TRBJ1-6	few	-	TGTGCCAGCAGCCAAGTAACGGGGGATTCACCCCTCCACTTT	CASSQVTGDSPLHF
TRBV28	TRBJ1-5	-	-	TGTGCCAGCAGTCCCCGGGGGACTGCGTATCAGCCCCAGCATTTT	CASSPRGTAYQPQHF
TRBV11-3	TRBJ1-1	once	-	TGTGCCAGCAGCTCTGGACAGCCGAGCACTGAAGCTTTCTTT	CASSSGQPSTEAFF
TRBV27	TRBJ2-5	-	-	TGTGCCAGCAGTTTACTTGGGGAGACCCAGTACTTC	CASSLLGETQYF
TRBV11-1	TRBJ2-1	once	TRBD2	TGTGCCAGCAGCTTAGTTGCGGGGGGGTGGAACAATGAGCAGTTCTTC	CASSLVAGGWNNEQFF
TRBV3-1/TRBV3-2	TRBJ1-2	-	-	TGTGCCAGCAGCCAAGATGGAGGGGGCTATGGCTACACCTTC	CASSQDGGGYGYTF
TRBV2	TRBJ2-7	-	-	TGTGCCAGCAGTGAACAGGGCTTCAACGAGCAGTACTTC	CASSEQGFNEQYF